The clone carrying this T cell receptor (beta chain) was detected a few times. Its antigen is still unknown. The data are from a study of beta chain features in type 1 diabetes. For the study at large: Patients looked much like healthy donors when it came to age, gender and cell yields. The study, taken as a whole, reports: At VDJ recombination sites, type 1 diabetes patients had fewer insertions and more deleted nucleotides. In every one of the four CD4+ subsets, TCRB CDR3s were moderately but significantly shorter in Type 1 diabetes patients.

Based on CD45RO/CCR7/CD25/CD127/CD95/CD27, CD4+ regulatory, stem cell-like memory, naive and central memory cells were sorted. Populations isolated by sorting all had purity greater than 95%. The CDR3 consists of 14 residues. Germline V gives CDR1 LGHNA, CDR2 YSLEER. Trimming removed 5 bases from V and 1 base from J, with 11 bases in between. Expressed TCRB transcripts got sequenced, as all isolated RNA was reverse transcribed. Profiled with immunoSEQ multiplex PCR; TCRdb holds only in-frame clones, not every one. The sample contains approximately 360,000 clones, 10% to 15% of which appear only once. This receptor was obtained from a woman aged 18-35 years with type 1 diabetes. The rearrangement joins TRBV4-3 to TRBJ1-1; TRBD1 is a possible D gene (6 bases). Input material: naive CD4+ T cells from blood. The CDR3 nucleotides read TGCGCCAGCAGCTCAGGGGATCGGAACACTGAAGCTTTCTTT. This translates into CASSSGDRNTEAFF.